Ten or more counts support the clone carrying this TCR beta chain. It was RNA transcripts that yielded the amplified TCR beta CDR3 regions. First-round RT-PCR of the TCR CDR3 relied on the HTBI primer set. TCRdb re-called the multiplex PCR reads with MiXCR, one entry per CDR3 protein. The table lists around 700,000 distinct CDR3 sequences, roughly a third of them singletons. J was trimmed by 5 bases and V by 5 bases; bases with no gene match: 8. Germline V gene lookup returns CDR1 SGHNT and CDR2 YENEEA. This CDR3 has 14 residues. This entry is derived from a study of T cells in Graves' hyperthyroidism and ophthalmopathy.

The chain couples TRBV11-3 to TRBJ2-7, with TRBD1 identical over 8 bases. The sequencing sample was made of blood. This clonotype was obtained from a woman in her 40s with Graves' hyperthyroidism. The CDR3 sequence is CASSVRTGLDEQYF. The CDR3 coding sequence is TGTGCCAGCAGCGTTCGGACAGGGCTCGACGAGCAGTACTTC.